The clone carrying this T cell receptor (beta chain) was observed a handful of times. Its cognate antigen is unknown. This record comes from a study of T cells after yellow fever vaccination. Study-level points and caveats: Reappearance after the booster was observed for most primary-vaccination clones (roughly 97% CD4, almost 90% CD8). By day 5 rather than day 15, the secondary response had peaked, though it was weaker. Although most clonotypes did not, a small share appeared in both CD4 and CD8 compartments.

V was cut by 6 bases and J by 2 bases, with 14 bases left in between. The CDR3 runs to 15 residues. The study made its TCR cDNA through 5'RACE template switching. That step introduced a universal primer site along with UMIs. TCRdb ran MiXCR on the 5' RACE reads and lists one entry per CDR3 protein. The sample consists of hundreds of thousands of distinct CDR3 sequences, 3.6% of them appearing once. Sequenced here: PBMCs, sampled on the day of the yellow fever booster vaccination. The rearrangement uses TRBV12-3 or TRBV12-4 and TRBJ1-5; no reliable D call. The TCR sequence derives from a man between 18 and 35 years old who received the YFV17D yellow fever vaccine. CDR3 DNA: TGTGCCAGCAGGATGCAACCGGATGGCAATCAGCCCCAGCATTTT. It specifies CASRMQPDGNQPQHF.